The sequence of this TCR beta chain was determined in a study of metastatic and nonmetastatic thyroid tumors. Study as a whole: The authors compared repertoires across blood and tumor or nodule tissue from malignant and benign thyroid patients.

The entire patient cohort was treatment-naive prior to thyroid surgery. The CDR3 covers 15 residues. Trimming took 7 bases from V and 4 from J, leaving 18 bases between them. Germline lookup yields CDR1 MNHEY and CDR2 SMNVEV (reference sequence). Study processing details: What underpinned the distant-metastasis classifier for papillary thyroid cancer was the set of CDR3 differences across clinicopathological groups. Through MiXCR, TCRdb re-clonotyped the PCR reads. The V and J calls come from TCRdb's annotation, not from the publication. Of tens of thousands of clones in the sample, around 25% are singletons; the top ten hold approximately 3.5%. This clone was seen many times. Its antigen is not known. Different DNA sequences within this sample yield the same CDR3. Findings and caveats of the study: Malignant thyroid tumors reportedly exceeded benign nodules significantly in TCR beta diversity, with the difference appearing in blood and tumor.

This rearrangement joins TRBV27 to TRBJ2-3; maybe TRBD2 (6 bases). The clonotype was recovered from a male donor with papillary thyroid cancer or a benign thyroid nodule (not recorded which). Some clones in this sample may be carry-over from other donors' samples. The source material was blood. CDR3 in amino acids: CASTARAGWADTQYF. Written as DNA, the CDR3 is TGTGCCAGCACCGCGAGGGCGGGATGGGCAGATACGCAGTATTTT.